The 25 T cell receptor beta chains given below trace back to one sample, sequenced in a study of T-cell reconstitution after alpha-beta-depleted transplantation in children. Unique molecular identifiers were incorporated when the TCRbeta library was constructed. TCRdb passed the PCR reads through MiXCR, listing each CDR3 protein once. The repertoire has some 240,000 distinct CDR3 sequences, 12% of them found once; the top ten carry 2% to 3%. The sample was PBMCs from the stem cell graft donor, taken from the stem cell graft. The receptors here all came from a human donor who donated a stem cell graft to a child with acute lymphoblastic leukemia.

This clonotype was picked up many times. The rearrangement uses TRBV28 and TRBJ2-2, with D tentatively TRBD1 (5 bases). The CDR3 runs 15 residues. Trimming took 3 bases from V and 5 from J, leaving 13 bases between them. Germline assignment: CDR1 MDHEN and CDR2 SYDVKM. The CDR3: CASSFRFGQTGELFF. Written as DNA, the CDR3 is TGTGCCAGCAGTTTTCGGTTTGGACAAACCGGGGAGCTGTTTTTT.

This clonotype appeared many times. The chain recombines TRBV7-2 with TRBJ2-3; no clear D. The germline V gene encodes CDR1 SGHTA and CDR2 FQGNSA. This CDR3 is 13 amino acids long. Trimming cost V 3 bases and J 6 bases, with 10 bases left between them. The CDR3 nucleotides read TGTGCCAGCAGCTTCCTGTATGAGGATACGCAGTATTTT. It yields the protein CASSFLYEDTQYF.

This clonotype was counted at least ten times. The gene calls are TRBV11-2 and TRBJ2-7, with D perhaps TRBD1 (6 bases). Germline V CDR1 and CDR2: SGHAT, FQNNGV. The CDR3 runs to 13 residues. V was clipped by 1 base and J by 3 bases, with 7 bases between them. The CDR3, as DNA: TGTGCCAGCAGCTTAGTCAGGGGCTACGAGCAGTACTTC. Amino acid sequence: CASSLVRGYEQYF. The variable domain in full, with the rest retrieved from reference TRBV11-2 and TRBJ2-7, is EAGVAQSPRYKIIEKRQSVAFWCNPISGHATLYWYQQILGQGPKLLIQFQNNGVVDDSQLPKDRFSAERLKGVDSTLKIQPAKLEDSAVYLCASSLVRGYEQYFGPGTRLTVT.

The V gene is TRBV6-1, the J gene TRBJ1-1, with D maybe TRBD1 (5 bases). This CDR3 region has 13 residues. V dropped 8 bases and J dropped 2 bases, with 12 bases sitting between them. Germline V gene sequence: CDR1 MNHNS, CDR2 SASEGT. The CDR3 DNA sequence: TGTGCCAGCGATAGGGACCCCAACACTGAAGCTTTCTTT. Encoded protein: CASDRDPNTEAFF.

This clonotype was counted at least ten times. The chain has TRBV7-9 and TRBJ2-7; 7 nucleotides match TRBD1. V shed 5 bases, J shed 5 bases, and the junction held 15 bases outside the gene matches. There are 16 residues in the CDR3. The germline V gene encodes CDR1 SEHNR and CDR2 FQNEAQ (reference sequence). CDR3 sequence reads: CASSEPGQLGIDEQYF. The DNA for the CDR3 is TGTGCCAGCAGCGAGCCGGGACAGTTAGGGATTGACGAGCAGTACTTC.

The chain joins TRBV30 to TRBJ1-2; D is undetermined. V was shortened by 3 bases and J by 1 base, with 6 bases between the two germline ends. Germline lookup yields CDR1 GTSNPN and CDR2 SVGIG (reference sequence). This CDR3 has 12 residues. CDR3 DNA sequence: TGTGCCTGGAGGGGCAGTAACTATGGCTACACCTTC. It is translated as CAWRGSNYGYTF.

Ten or more counts support this clonotype. V is TRBV29-1 and J is TRBJ2-7; 11 nucleotides align to TRBD2. This CDR3 has 16 amino acids. V lost 7 bases and J lost 6; bases outside the gene matches: 17. The germline V gene encodes CDR1 SQVTM and CDR2 ANQGSEA. The CDR3 loop reads CSGQGLAGFPTGEQYF. The CDR3 bases are TGCAGCGGACAAGGACTAGCGGGTTTCCCAACTGGCGAGCAGTACTTC.

On this clonotype itself: This sequence may be a read error, since a much larger clone differs from it by one base. The genes are TRBV7-2 and TRBJ2-7; a possible D gene is TRBD1 (6 bases). Germline V gene lookup returns CDR1 SGHTA and CDR2 FQGNSA. V shed 2 bases and J shed 8 bases, with 13 bases lying between them. There are 13 residues in the CDR3. The CDR3 DNA reads as TGTGCCAGCAGCTTATCGGACAGTCCCCAGCAGTACTTC. It specifies CASSLSDSPQQYF.

This clonotype appeared many times. The chain carries TRBV7-9 and TRBJ2-1, with 11 bases that match TRBD1. CDR3 length: 14 residues. J was trimmed by 10 bases and V by 5 bases; bases with no gene match: 7. CDR1 and CDR2 (germline): SEHNR, FQNEAQ (reference sequence). DNA for the CDR3: TGTGCCAGCAGCCCCCGGGACAGGGGGTACGAGCAGTTCTTC. It encodes CASSPRDRGYEQFF.

V gene TRBV30 combines with J gene TRBJ1-2, with a weak D call TRBD1 (5 bases). V was shortened by 0 bases and J by 8 bases, with 19 bases between the two germline ends. The CDR3 loop spans 15 amino acids. CDR1 is GTSNPN and CDR2 is SVGIG in the germline V gene (reference sequence). CDR3 sequence: CAWSVLGRDAGGYTF. CDR3 in DNA: TGTGCCTGGAGTGTATTAGGCCGGGACGCCGGCGGCTACACCTTC.

This clonotype has a count of ten or more. The chain carries TRBV29-1 and TRBJ2-1; D is ambiguous. Germline CDR1 is SQVTM and CDR2 is ANQGSEA. V lost 6 bases to trimming and J lost 4 bases, with 16 bases between them. This CDR3 contains 14 residues. Here the CDR3 reads CSVTKGPEYNEQFF. The CDR3 DNA sequence: TGCAGCGTCACGAAAGGACCAGAATACAATGAGCAGTTCTTC.

This clonotype appeared many times. The rearrangement uses TRBV27 and TRBJ2-5, with 7 bases aligning to TRBD2. CDR1 MNHEY and CDR2 SMNVEV come from the germline V gene (reference sequence). Trimming took 8 bases from V and 0 from J; bases not matched to a gene: 12. This CDR3 is built from 16 residues. The CDR3 sequence: CASSYEASGYQETQYF. CDR3 sequence (DNA): TGTGCCAGCTCTTATGAGGCTAGCGGATACCAAGAGACCCAGTACTTC.

This clonotype occurred many times. The V gene is TRBV28, the J gene TRBJ2-7, with TRBD1 matching 7 bases. The CDR3 runs to 15 residues. Germline-derived CDR1 and CDR2 are MDHEN and SYDVKM. V was clipped by 3 bases and J by 5 bases; unmatched bases: 10. The CDR3 region has the DNA TGTGCCAGCAGTTTTCCCCGACAGGGATACAACGAGCAGTACTTC. As protein: CASSFPRQGYNEQYF.

Many counts were recorded for this clonotype. The V gene is TRBV5-1, the J gene TRBJ2-2, with 8 bases that match TRBD1. The trim removed 4 bases at V and 1 base at J, leaving 6 bases unmatched. This CDR3 contains 16 residues. Germline CDR1 SGHRS, CDR2 YFSETQ. CDR3 loop: CASSDTGQGNTGELFF. For the CDR3, the DNA is TGCGCCAGCAGCGATACAGGACAGGGGAACACCGGGGAGCTGTTTTTT.

Details on this clonotype: At one boundary the junction diverges from the germline segment, which might be a read error. The chain is built from TRBV5-1 and TRBJ2-6; TRBD1 is a possible D gene (5 bases). Germline V CDR1 and CDR2: SGHRS, YFSETQ. The CDR3 sequence is 15 residues long. Here the CDR3 reads CASSLGALGANGLTF. In DNA form, the CDR3 reads TGCGCCAGCAGCTTAGGGGCCCTTGGGGCCAACGGCCTGACTTTC.

Concerning this clonotype itself: A much larger clone lies a single base off, so this may be a read error. DNA of the CDR3: TGTGTCAGCAACGACGGATATTCACCCCTCCACTTT. The encoded protein is CVSNDGYSPLHF. V and J are TRBV6-2 or TRBV6-3 and TRBJ1-6; no clear D gene. The CDR3 length is 12 residues. Germline V gene data show CDR1 as MNHEY and CDR2 as SVGEGT.

This clonotype was seen repeatedly, ten times or more. The chain couples TRBV5-1 to TRBJ2-2, with 8 bases lining up with TRBD1. There are 17 residues in the CDR3. Germline-derived CDR1 and CDR2 are SGHRS and YFSETQ. The V and J ends lost 0 bases and 5 bases, in that order; junction bases with no gene match: 9. DNA of the CDR3: TGCGCCAGCAGCTTGGAGGCAGGGGGCGCCGGGACCGGGGAGCTGTTTTTT. Its translation: CASSLEAGGAGTGELFF.

Comments on this clonotype: A read error may be the cause here, since a much bigger clone is one base away. This rearrangement joins TRBV11-3 to TRBJ2-1; a weak D match, TRBD2 (5 bases). In germline, CDR1 is SGHNT, CDR2 YENEEA. The length of the CDR3 is 12 residues. The DNA for the CDR3 is TGTGCCAGCAGCCGCACTAGAAATGACCAGTTCTTC. Residues: CASSRTRNDQFF.

The rearrangement links TRBV5-6 to TRBJ2-1, with 9 positions matching TRBD2. Trimming took 0 bases from V and 0 from J; bases not matched to a gene: 4. The CDR3 extends over 17 amino acids. Germline CDR1 and CDR2: SGHDT and YYEEEE. The CDR3, as DNA: TGTGCCAGCAGCTTGGTGAGAGCGGGGGGCTCCTACAATGAGCAGTTCTTC. The encoded protein is CASSLVRAGGSYNEQFF.

The rearrangement links TRBV30 to TRBJ2-2, with D perhaps TRBD2 (5 bases). This CDR3 spans 14 amino acids. Germline assignment: CDR1 GTSNPN and CDR2 SVGIG (reference sequence). V was cut by 3 bases and J by 4 bases, with 12 bases left in between. The DNA of the CDR3 is TGTGCCTGGAGGGTAAAAGGAGGCACCGGGGAGCTGTTTTTT. Amino acid sequence: CAWRVKGGTGELFF. Drawing the rest from reference TRBV30 and TRBJ2-2, the complete variable domain is SQTIHQWPATLVQPVGSPLSLECTVEGTSNPNLYWYRQAAGRGLQLLFYSVGIGQISSEVPQNLSASRPQDRQFILSSKKLLLSDSGFYLCAWRVKGGTGELFFGEGSRLTVL.

The chain recombines TRBV6-5 with TRBJ2-2; D is ambiguous. The V end lost 4 bases, the J end lost 9 bases, and 15 bases lay between the germline ends. The CDR3 has 14 residues. Germline V gene sequence: CDR1 MNHEY, CDR2 SVGAGI. In DNA, the CDR3 is TGTGCCAGCAGTTCAAGTTATGGGTTTCGGGAGCTGTTTTTT. Its protein product is CASSSSYGFRELFF.

This clonotype has at least ten counts. V usage is TRBV19 and J usage is TRBJ2-1; possibly TRBD1 or TRBD2 for D (6 bases each). The V and J ends lost 1 base and 6 bases respectively, with 10 bases between them. CDR1 and CDR2 from the germline V gene are LNHDA and SQIVND (reference sequence). The CDR3 has 14 amino acids. The CDR3 reads CASSIARGVNEQFF. Here the CDR3 DNA reads TGTGCCAGTAGTATAGCAAGGGGGGTCAATGAGCAGTTCTTC.

A word on this clonotype: Given a much more abundant clone one base away, this may be a read error. J is TRBJ1-2 and V is TRBV10-3; D possibly corresponds to TRBD1 (5 bases). CDR1 ENHRY and CDR2 SYGVKD come from the germline V gene. The CDR3 is made up of 14 amino acids. The CDR3 sequence is CAISEWDGFYGCTF. CDR3 bases: TGTGCCATCAGTGAGTGGGACGGATTCTATGGCTGCACCTTC.

This clonotype appeared many times. The chain links TRBV20-1 to TRBJ2-5; D possibly uses TRBD1 or TRBD2 (7 bases each). CDR3 length: 17 amino acids. The germline CDR1 and CDR2 sequences are DFQATT and SNEGSKA (reference sequence). V was pared by 4 bases and J by 1 base, with 22 bases between. The CDR3 sequence is CSATGGPRGGFQETQYF. CDR3 bases: TGCAGTGCTACAGGGGGGCCGCGCGGGGGTTTCCAAGAGACCCAGTACTTC.

This clonotype was observed many times. The chain uses TRBV5-1 and TRBJ2-7; possible D gene TRBD2, 6 bases. V lost 1 base and J 7 bases, leaving 15 bases between the germline ends. Germline loops: CDR1 SGHRS, CDR2 YFSETQ. The CDR3 covers 14 residues. The CDR3 nucleotides read TGCGCCAGCAGCTTGTCGAGGGGACTGGGGGAGCAGTACTTC. Translated: CASSLSRGLGEQYF.